This T cell receptor beta chain was profiled in a study of beta chain features in type 1 diabetes. There are a few counts of this clone. The germline CDR1 and CDR2 sequences are MGHDK and SYGVNS. The CDR3 contains 15 residues. Between the trimmed V and J ends, which lost 3 bases and 0 bases, there was a span of 9 bases. Expressed TCRB transcripts got sequenced, as all isolated RNA was reverse transcribed. Sequenced by immunoSEQ multiplex PCR; TCRdb stores in-frame clones only, minus some. The table lists hundreds of thousands of clones, about 16% of them singletons. The clonotype originates from a man between 18 and 35 years old in good health. This chain joins TRBV25-1 and TRBJ2-4; no definite D call. The source material was naive CD4+ T cells from blood. In DNA, the CDR3 is TGTGCCAGCAGTGATAGTGGCCTAGCCAAAAACATTCAGTACTTC. This gives the protein CASSDSGLAKNIQYF. Using reference TRBV25-1 and TRBJ2-4 for the parts outside the CDR3, the full variable domain is EADIYQTPRYLVIGTGKKITLECSQTMGHDKMYWYQQDPGMELHLIHYSYGVNSTEKGDLSSESTVSRIRTEHFPLTLESARPSHTSQYLCASSDSGLAKNIQYFGAGTRLSVL.